The next 17 T cell receptor beta chains were all read from a single sample in a study of blood T cell repertoires in COVID-19. Measured with immunoSEQ multiplex PCR; TCRdb has only the in-frame clones, and not every one. The sample consists of tens of thousands of clones, more than 80% of them appearing once. Sequencing input: peripheral blood. Receptor source: a woman aged 55 to 70 with COVID-19, enrolled during active disease.

This sequence joins TRBV5-4 and TRBJ1-4; D unresolved. Trimming took 0 bases from V and 5 from J, leaving 8 bases between them. Germline V lookup: CDR1 SGHNT, CDR2 YYREEE (reference sequence). The CDR3 spans 14 residues. CDR3 bases: TGTGCCAGCAGCTTGGGTGGGCGAAATGAAAAACTGTTTTTT. As protein: CASSLGGRNEKLFF. The full variable domain, with the rest looked up from reference TRBV5-4 and TRBJ1-4, is ETGVTQSPTHLIKTRGQQVTLRCSSQSGHNTVSWYQQALGQGPQFIFQYYREEENGRGNFPPRFSGLQFPNYSSELNVNALELDDSALYLCASSLGGRNEKLFFGSGTQLSVL.

The V call is TRBV5-1, the J call TRBJ1-2, with a weak D call TRBD1 (6 bases). The CDR3 sequence is 13 residues long. Germline CDR1 and CDR2: SGHRS and YFSETQ. V was cut by 4 bases and J by 3 bases, with 10 bases left in between. The CDR3 region is CASSLDRDYGYTF. For the CDR3, the DNA is TGCGCCAGCAGCCTGGACAGAGACTATGGCTACACCTTC.

This chain's CDR3 is CASSQVVDRHYGYTF. Here the CDR3 DNA reads TGTGCCAGCAGCCAAGTCGTAGACAGACACTATGGCTACACCTTC. The chain is built from TRBV14 and TRBJ1-2, with D maybe TRBD1 (5 bases). Between the trimmed V and J ends, which lost 1 base and 3 bases, there was a span of 12 bases. The CDR3 totals 15 residues. The germline V gene encodes CDR1 SGHDN and CDR2 FVKESK.

The V gene is TRBV23-1, the J gene TRBJ2-4; TRBD1 matches 8 bases. TRBV23-1 is assigned to the ORF class and has an uncertain function. The CDR3 runs to 20 residues. The junction had 21 bases not matched to a gene; V was cut back by 8 bases and J by 0 bases. CDR3 nucleotides: TGCGCCAGCCCTCAAGTCCCGCGGGACAGGTCTCCTCTAGCCAAAAACATTCAGTACTTC. Encoded protein: CASPQVPRDRSPLAKNIQYF.

The rearrangement uses TRBV15 and TRBJ1-4; weak D call: TRBD1 (6 bases). The germline V gene has CDR1 LNHNV and CDR2 YYDKDF (reference sequence). This CDR3 has 15 residues. Trimming cost V 4 bases and J 6 bases, with 15 bases left between them. The CDR3, as DNA: TGTGCCACCAGCACCACACGGGGGGCGGATGAAAAACTGTTTTTT. This encodes CATSTTRGADEKLFF.

This clone was recorded once. The V call is TRBV2, the J call TRBJ2-6; maybe TRBD1 (5 bases). The CDR3 is made up of 15 amino acids. CDR1 SNHLY and CDR2 FYNNEI come from the germline V gene. The V gene lost 4 bases and the J gene lost 0 bases, with 7 bases spanning the gap. CDR3: CASSVGVSGANVLTF. The CDR3 DNA sequence: TGTGCCAGCAGTGTAGGGGTCTCTGGGGCCAACGTCCTGACTTTC.

V is TRBV7-2 and J is TRBJ2-7; possible D gene TRBD2, 6 bases. The V and J ends lost 1 base and 2 bases respectively, with 12 bases between them. Germline loops: CDR1 SGHTA, CDR2 FQGNSA. The length of the CDR3 is 15 residues. CDR3 residues: CASSLEPGVAYEQYF. DNA for the CDR3: TGTGCCAGCAGCTTAGAGCCGGGAGTGGCCTACGAGCAGTACTTC.

J is TRBJ1-1 and V is TRBV30, with 10 positions matching TRBD1. CDR1 is GTSNPN, CDR2 SVGIG, per germline (reference sequence). J lost 6 bases, V lost 4 bases, and 5 bases had no gene match. The length of the CDR3 is 13 residues. The CDR3 here is CAWTPGTGAEAFF. For the CDR3, the DNA is TGTGCCTGGACCCCCGGGACAGGGGCTGAAGCTTTCTTT.

J is TRBJ1-2 and V is TRBV24-1; 7 nucleotides line up with TRBD1. Germline V gene data show CDR1 as KGHDR and CDR2 as SFDVKD. The CDR3 has 13 amino acids. With V trimmed by 9 bases and J by 6 bases, 9 bases remained unmatched. CDR3 sequence reads: CATGETGSDGYTF. In nucleotides, the CDR3 is TGTGCCACCGGAGAGACAGGGTCAGATGGCTACACCTTC.

The rearrangement uses TRBV24-1 and TRBJ2-4, with a weak D call TRBD1 (6 bases). The CDR3 is 16 residues long. Germline values: CDR1 KGHDR, CDR2 SFDVKD. V was clipped by 3 bases and J by 0 bases, with 11 bases between them. CDR3 protein: CATSDHSTGAKNIQYF. CDR3 nucleotides: TGTGCCACCAGTGATCACTCGACAGGAGCCAAAAACATTCAGTACTTC.

The V gene is TRBV5-5, the J gene TRBJ2-3; D unresolved. V was shortened by 2 bases and J by 6 bases, with 13 bases between the two germline ends. This CDR3 comprises 14 residues. Germline CDR1 is SGHKS and CDR2 is YYEKEE (reference sequence). The CDR3 coding sequence is TGTGCCAGCAGCTTTGAGGTCAAGTTCGATACGCAGTATTTT. Amino acids: CASSFEVKFDTQYF.

In regard to this clone: A read error may account for a junction end that differs from germline. The chain carries TRBV7-7 and TRBJ2-2, with a tentative D call TRBD1 (6 bases). There are 15 residues in the CDR3. Germline values: CDR1 SSHAT, CDR2 FNYEAQ (reference sequence). This CDR3 reads CASSPYGTSLPKLFF. CDR3 DNA: TGTGCTAGCAGCCCTTACGGGACAAGTTTGCCGAAGTTGTTTTTT.

This clone was seen more than once but under ten times. This chain uses TRBV4-2 with TRBJ1-4, with TRBD1 matching 8 bases. The CDR3 has 18 residues. CDR1 and CDR2 from the germline V gene are LGHNA and YNFKEQ. V shed 1 base, J shed 0 bases, and the junction held 7 bases outside the gene matches. The CDR3 DNA follows: TGTGCCAGCAGCCAAGGGGGTGGACAGGGACCAACTAATGAAAAACTGTTTTTT. It translates to CASSQGGGQGPTNEKLFF.

The rearrangement joins TRBV7-3 to TRBJ1-1, with D uncertain. CDR3 length equals 14 residues. Germline V gene lookup returns CDR1 SGHTA and CDR2 FQGTGA. The V end was cut by 5 bases, the J end by 0 bases, with 10 bases between. The CDR3 DNA sequence: TGTGCCAGCAGCGCCTCAGGATTGAACACTGAAGCTTTCTTT. It is translated as CASSASGLNTEAFF.

This clone was counted a single time. The chain combines TRBV29-1 with TRBJ1-6; TRBD1 matches 9 bases. Trimming took 7 bases from V and 8 from J; bases not matched to a gene: 6. In germline, CDR1 is SQVTM, CDR2 ANQGSEA. This CDR3 comprises 13 residues. CDR3 in amino acids: CSAGTGFDSPLHF. CDR3 in DNA: TGCAGCGCCGGGACAGGGTTTGATTCACCCCTCCACTTT.

This sequence joins TRBV20-1 and TRBJ2-5; TRBD2 is a possible D gene (5 bases). Trimming left V 3 bases short and J 5 bases short, with 13 bases between. The CDR3 has 13 amino acids. CDR1 and CDR2 (germline): DFQATT, SNEGSKA (reference sequence). The CDR3 sequence is CSASFRGKETQYF. The CDR3 region has the DNA TGCAGTGCTAGTTTTCGGGGAAAGGAGACCCAGTACTTC.

The J gene is TRBJ1-1, the V gene TRBV19; TRBD1 matches at 9 bases. V shed 8 bases and J 7 bases; nucleotides not matched to a gene: 11. Germline-derived CDR1 and CDR2 are LNHDA and SQIVND (reference sequence). The length of the CDR3 is 14 residues. Here the CDR3 reads CASQEPRDRVEAFF. The CDR3 coding sequence is TGTGCCAGTCAAGAACCCCGGGACAGGGTTGAAGCTTTCTTT.